The entry that follows covers one T cell receptor (beta chain) sequence. The data derive from a study of blood T cell repertoires in COVID-19. At the level of the study: From the United States, Italy and Spain came samples of acute and convalescent COVID-19. The analysed material was cDNA or gDNA that came from T cells, B-cell-depleted T cells, or PBMCs.

The germline gives CDR1 SNHLY, CDR2 FYNNEI. This CDR3 is built from 12 residues. The ends were cut back, 5 bases at V and 4 bases at J, with 9 bases in the middle. Authors' analysis steps: From reference gene primer amplification, estimates of nucleated cell counts were derived. Profiled with immunoSEQ multiplex PCR; TCRdb holds only in-frame clones, not every one. Clone size and the V and J calls come from that table; the DNA yielded D and trimming. The table lists hundreds of thousands of clones, approximately 90% of them singletons. The sample was peripheral blood. V is TRBV2 and J is TRBJ2-7; no clear D gene. The source is a woman in her twenties or thirties who had recovered from COVID-19. CDR3 sequence (DNA): TGTGCCAGCAGTCCAACACCGTACGAGCAGTACTTC. Translation: CASSPTPYEQYF.